The source of this T cell receptor beta chain is a study of human thymus T cells. Obtained as resections during corrective heart surgery, the thymus tissue was then studied. The CDR3 consists of 16 residues. V shed 5 bases and J shed 0 bases, with 17 bases lying between them. Germline V gene lookup returns CDR1 SGHTA and CDR2 FQGNSA. Repertoires were generated with immunoSEQ multiplex PCR, while TCRdb's copy carries only in-frame clones and drops some. The sample holds tens of thousands of clones; 95% are singletons and the top ten take 0.03% to 0.035%. The sample was thymus tissue. The origin of this receptor is a girl under two years old with a congenital heart defect but otherwise immunologically healthy. The rearrangement joins TRBV7-2 to TRBJ2-7, with D perhaps TRBD2 (5 bases). The CDR3: CASSAGRDFSSYEQYF. For the CDR3, the DNA is TGTGCCAGCAGCGCGGGCCGGGATTTTTCCTCCTACGAGCAGTACTTC.